This T cell receptor beta chain was recovered during a study of blood T cells in healthy people across ages (dated by TCRdb to 2015 to 2017). Regarding the complete study: In model experiments, roughly one uniquely barcoded TCR beta cDNA molecule per two T cells was captured by template switching. Using deep sequencing normalized with unique cDNA molecular identifiers, the study measured how TCR beta repertoire diversity changes with age. Using the same blood draw, the study looked at two additional independent replicas of 1 million unique cDNA reads for two donors, one aged 18 to 29 and the other aged 80 or older. To avoid experimental bias, donors of different ages were distributed randomly across sequencing lanes. The donors were divided into four age groups: young (average around 16 years), middle-aged (approximately 41), aged (around 59) and long-lived (roughly 82). Overall results and qualifications from the work: Total diversity estimates from one million sequenced T cells were considered lower bounds and underestimates. Observed TCR beta diversity per million T cells fell roughly linearly with age, and a significant reduction was already apparent by age around 36. A strong correlation was found between observed TCR beta diversity and the percentage of naive T cells measured by flow cytometry. Because profiling used bulk unsorted PBMCs, naive and antigen-experienced compartments could not be compared conclusively. Donor CMV infection status was unknown, potentially confounding age-related changes in expanded clonotypes. Compared with the aged group, the long-lived group had more naive CD4+ T cells, fewer expanded clones and increased TCR diversity, suggesting age selection.

Library creation used 5' RACE. Reads for this sample came from an Illumina HiSeq 2500. A second PCR of about 7 to 12 cycles was performed with a sample-barcoded 5' primer and a J-beta primer mix. Each TCR beta cDNA molecule received a unique molecular identifier from a template-switch 5' adaptor carrying 12 random nucleotides. Each sample yielded at least 3 million CDR3-containing paired-end reads. All of the RNA was converted into first-strand cDNA using the Mint cDNA synthesis kit, with a TRBC-specific oligonucleotide serving as the primer. Following uracil-DNA glycosylase treatment, a first 18-cycle PCR with universal primers M1SS and BC2_uni_R was performed on all cDNA. Turning to the authors' computational methods: Each sample was normalized by randomly selecting 1 million high-quality reads, each carrying a distinct molecular identifier. Instead of being binned into consensus sequences, reads that shared molecular identifiers were thrown out. CDR3 identification, clonotype clustering and error correction used MiTCR with a Q25 quality threshold and the strictest error-elimination algorithm. A nonparametric unseen species model with Euler transformation was used to estimate a lower bound on total TCR beta diversity. TCRdb passed the public sequencing reads through fastp at Q25 and MiXCR, retaining productive beta sequences. Every distinct CDR3 protein forms one entry, paired with its most common genes and DNA. The V and J calls were not made by the authors but by TCRdb's processing. The sample data list about 1.4 million distinct CDR3 sequences, and roughly 60% of these were observed just once. The biggest ten clones account for about 6.7% of the sample.

Systemically healthy Caucasian individuals from Russia, around 39 in total and aged roughly 6 to 100 years, were included as donors. Each donor gave around 9.9 milliliters of peripheral blood, collected into EDTA-treated Vacutainer tubes. Ficoll-Paque density-gradient centrifugation was used to isolate PBMCs, with at least 6.5 million per sample. Total RNA was extracted from PBMCs with Trizol reagent, with at least 5.5 micrograms obtained per sample. Naive CD45RAhigh/CD27high T cell percentages were measured by flow cytometry on a PBMC aliquot from every donor. For this clonotype: No antigen is known for it. No much larger clone exists at a distance of one base, and base qualities are not known.

The receptor comes from a man younger than 35 in good health. Material for sequencing was blood.

The CDR3 reads as follows: CASSLDIGRAYEKLFF. The sequenced DNA: TGTGCCAGCAGCTTAGATATCGGCAGGGCCTATGAAAAACTGTTTTTT. This chain joins TRBV7-8 to TRBJ1-4; TRBD1 might be the D gene, on 5 matching bases. Reading from cysteine to phenylalanine, the CDR3 counts 16 amino acids. The read is trimmed to its CDR3 DNA, 48 bases read in frame from base 1. Taken from the germline V gene, the CDR1 and CDR2 loops are SGHVS and FQNEAQ. Trimming at the junction amounts to 1 base on V and 6 bases on J, and the germline ends lie 15 bases apart.